This T cell receptor beta chain was retrieved from a study of blood T cell repertoires in COVID-19. In the source study's methods: Reference gene primer amplification in the assay estimated nucleated cell counts. Only in-frame clones appear in the TCRdb table, and some are missing; sequencing was by immunoSEQ multiplex PCR. That table supplies the V and J calls and clone size; D and trimming were determined from the DNA. This table holds some 70,000 clones, 91% found once. The V end lost 5 bases, the J end lost 2 bases, and 16 bases lay between the germline ends. The CDR3 sequence is 16 residues long. Per the germline V gene, CDR1 is SNHLY and CDR2 is FYNNEI. This clone was seen a single time.

The TCR sequence derives from a human donor in a cohort sampled during active COVID-19. Sequences were obtained from peripheral blood. The chain joins TRBV2 to TRBJ1-5, with a possible D match to TRBD1 (6 bases). The CDR3 protein is CASSSDRLVGNQPQHF. In DNA, the CDR3 is TGTGCCAGCAGTTCAGACAGGCTAGTTGGCAATCAGCCCCAGCATTTT.